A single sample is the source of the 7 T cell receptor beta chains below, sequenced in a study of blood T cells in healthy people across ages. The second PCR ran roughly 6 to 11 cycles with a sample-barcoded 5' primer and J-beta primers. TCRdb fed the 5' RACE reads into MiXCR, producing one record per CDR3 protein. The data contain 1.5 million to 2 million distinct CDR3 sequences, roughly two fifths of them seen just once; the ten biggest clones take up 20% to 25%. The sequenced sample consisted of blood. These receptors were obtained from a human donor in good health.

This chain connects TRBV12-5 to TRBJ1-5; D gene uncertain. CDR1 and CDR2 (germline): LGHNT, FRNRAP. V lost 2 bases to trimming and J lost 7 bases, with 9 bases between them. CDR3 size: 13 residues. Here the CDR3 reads CASGLSLGQPQHF. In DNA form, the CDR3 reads TGTGCTAGTGGTTTGAGTCTAGGGCAGCCCCAGCATTTT.

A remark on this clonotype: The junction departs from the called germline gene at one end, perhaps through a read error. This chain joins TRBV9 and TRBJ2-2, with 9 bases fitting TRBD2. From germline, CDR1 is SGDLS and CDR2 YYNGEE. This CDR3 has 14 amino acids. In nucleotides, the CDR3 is TGTGCCAGCACCCTAGCGGGGATAACCGGGGAGCTGCTTTTT. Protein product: CASTLAGITGELLF.

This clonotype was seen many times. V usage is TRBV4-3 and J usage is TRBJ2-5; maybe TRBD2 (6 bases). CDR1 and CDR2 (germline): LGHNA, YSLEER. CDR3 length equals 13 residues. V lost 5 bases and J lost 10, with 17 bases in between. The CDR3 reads CASSEGLIRSQYF. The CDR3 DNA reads TGCGCCAGCAGCGAAGGACTAATCAGGAGCCAGTACTTC.

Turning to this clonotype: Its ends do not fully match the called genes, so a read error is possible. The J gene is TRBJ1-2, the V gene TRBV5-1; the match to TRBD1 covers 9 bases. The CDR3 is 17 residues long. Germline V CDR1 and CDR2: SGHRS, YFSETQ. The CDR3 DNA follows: TGCGCCGGCAGCGAGACCGGGACAGGGACGACCGACTATGGCTACACCTTC. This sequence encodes CAGSETGTGTTDYGYTF.

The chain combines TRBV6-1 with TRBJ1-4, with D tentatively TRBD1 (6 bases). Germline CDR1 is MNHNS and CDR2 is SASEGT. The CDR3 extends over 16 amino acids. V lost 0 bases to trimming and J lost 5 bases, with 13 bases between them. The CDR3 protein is CASSEARGIRNEKLFF. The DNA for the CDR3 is TGTGCCAGCAGTGAAGCGAGGGGGATTCGAAATGAAAAACTGTTTTTT.

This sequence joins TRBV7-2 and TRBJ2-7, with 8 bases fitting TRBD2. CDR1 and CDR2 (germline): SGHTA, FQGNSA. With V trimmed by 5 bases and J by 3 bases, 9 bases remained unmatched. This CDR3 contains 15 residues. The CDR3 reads CASSTRRGTSYEQYF. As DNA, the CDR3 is TGTGCCAGCAGCACCCGTCGCGGGACTAGCTACGAGCAGTACTTC.

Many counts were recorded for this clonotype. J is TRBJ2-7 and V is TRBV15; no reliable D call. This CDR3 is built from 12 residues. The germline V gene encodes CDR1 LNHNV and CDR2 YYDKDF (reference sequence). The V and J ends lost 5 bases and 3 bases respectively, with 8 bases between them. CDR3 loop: CATSDTFYEQYF. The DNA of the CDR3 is TGTGCCACCAGCGATACCTTCTACGAGCAGTACTTC.